One T cell receptor (beta chain) is described in this entry. Its cognate antigen is unknown. This specimen comes from a study of OX40 agonist ivuxolimab in advanced cancers. Across the study: Patients enrolled in dose escalation were diagnosed with hepatocellular carcinoma, melanoma, renal cell or head and neck cancer. The mean age was around 56 years, ranging from 23 to 79, with about four fifths of participants male. Study-wide points: CD8+ T cells showed, on average, more clonal expansion than CD4+ cells.

The protocol was immunoSEQ multiplex PCR, while the TCRdb copy is restricted to in-frame clones and leaves out a portion. This sample has over 30,000 clones, with about nine tenths found just once. Germline CDR1 MNHNS, CDR2 SASEGT. The CDR3 totals 14 residues. V lost 2 bases and J 3 bases, leaving 11 bases between the germline ends. The sequencing used CD4+ or CD8+ T cells sorted from blood, collected in a trial of the OX40 agonist ivuxolimab. This receptor was identified in an adult with an advanced solid tumor such as melanoma, head and neck, liver or kidney cancer. The chain uses TRBV6-1 and TRBJ2-7; D uncertain. CDR3 residues: CASSEQPEFYEQYF. Here the CDR3 DNA reads TGTGCCAGCAGTGAACAGCCTGAGTTCTACGAGCAGTACTTC.